This is a list of T cell receptor beta chains from one sample in a study of cytomegalovirus exposure and HLA in healthy donors. Here immunoSEQ multiplex PCR was the method, and the copy in TCRdb shows in-frame clones only, minus some. In the table there are about 110,000 clones, 65% to 80% of which are singletons. Sequenced: PBMCs. Receptors were obtained from a woman aged 55-70 years in good health and CMV-seropositive. Both conserved end residues are part of each CDR3. The D gene is left open where the match is weak. The listing skips clone size in some rows; elsewhere it reads once, few, many or a size class.

CDR3 protein | CDR3 DNA | J gene | V gene | clone size | D gene
CASSQVKAGVVVSEQFF | TGCGCCAGCAGCCAAGTTAAAGCGGGAGTAGTCGTTAGTGAGCAGTTCTTC | TRBJ2-1 | TRBV4-1 | NA | TRBD2
CASNPGGSEKLFF | TGCGCCAGCAACCCCGGCGGTAGTGAAAAACTGTTTTTT | TRBJ1-4 | TRBV5-1 | NA | NA
CASREPGQGNEKLFF | TGTGCCAGCAGGGAACCGGGACAGGGGAATGAAAAACTGTTTTTT | TRBJ1-4 | TRBV6-5 | NA | TRBD1
CASSPEGHRSSGNTIYF | TGCGCCAGCAGCCCCGAGGGACATAGGAGCTCTGGAAACACCATATATTTT | TRBJ1-3 | TRBV5-1 | NA | NA
CASSLGLADTQYF | TGTGCCAGTAGTTTGGGACTAGCGGATACGCAGTATTTT | TRBJ2-3 | TRBV19 | NA | TRBD2
CASSYSTSTSYEQYF | TGTGCCAGCAGTTACTCGACATCTACCTCCTACGAGCAGTACTTC | TRBJ2-7 | TRBV6-5 | NA | NA
CASSLRDLVSYEQYF | TGTGCCAGCAGCCTGCGGGATTTAGTCTCCTACGAGCAGTACTTC | TRBJ2-7 | TRBV13 | NA | NA
CASSARQGSYEQYF | TGTGCCAGCAGTGCCCGACAGGGAAGCTACGAGCAGTACTTC | TRBJ2-7 | TRBV6-5 | NA | TRBD1
CASSLRGHPGNIQYF | TGTGCCAGCAGCTTAAGGGGACACCCAGGAAACATTCAGTACTTC | TRBJ2-4 | TRBV7-8 | NA | NA
CASSVVASTDTQYF | TGTGCCAGCAGCGTAGTAGCTAGCACAGATACGCAGTATTTT | TRBJ2-3 | TRBV9 | few | NA
CALGHPNTEAFF | TGCGCGCTGGGACACCCGAACACTGAAGCTTTCTTT | TRBJ1-1 | TRBV6-5 | NA | NA
CASSLGDGGNGQPQHF | TGCGCCAGCAGCTTGGGGGATGGAGGGAACGGTCAGCCCCAGCATTTT | TRBJ1-5 | TRBV5-1 | NA | NA
CASSLGGGRDLKTQYF | TGTGCCAGCAGCCTCGGGGGAGGGCGAGATTTAAAGACCCAGTACTTC | TRBJ2-5 | TRBV14 | once | TRBD2
CASSDSKGPLWPQHF | TGTGCCAGCTCCGACTCCAAGGGGCCCCTTTGGCCCCAGCATTTT | TRBJ1-5 | TRBV6-5 | few | NA
CASSFGQGNYGYTF | TGTGCCAGCAGTTTTGGACAGGGAAACTATGGCTACACCTTC | TRBJ1-2 | TRBV28 | NA | TRBD1
CASSVESSGSNEQFF | TGTGCCAGCAGCGTAGAGTCTAGCGGGAGCAATGAGCAGTTCTTC | TRBJ2-1 | TRBV9 | NA | TRBD2
CASSLRLAGGYNEQFF | TGTGCCAGCAGTTTACGACTAGCGGGAGGATACAATGAGCAGTTCTTC | TRBJ2-1 | TRBV27 | NA | TRBD2